The present T cell receptor beta chain was sequenced within a study of blood T cell repertoires in COVID-19 (dated by TCRdb to about 2020). For the wider study: Samples covering the acute and convalescent phases of COVID-19 were provided by collaborators in the United States, Italy and Spain. The prospective study material was composed of cDNA or gDNA derived from T cells, B-cell-depleted T cells, or PBMCs. Subjects who had been exposed to COVID-19, were actively infected with it, or had recovered from it provided the deeply sampled blood TCRbeta repertoires that made up the dataset. The repertoires were released in a freely available public database intended as a resource for research on the immune response to SARS-CoV-2. Samples were obtained from the ongoing ImmuneRACE study (first 160 participants) and from 1,200 or so subjects provided by 6 global collaborators. The sample metadata nearly always contained a de-identified subject ID, COVID-19 status, age in years and sex. Where HLA class I and class II types were available, the types were taken from metadata supplied by the sample provider, not from assay-based typing.

The paper as a whole reports these results and caveats: Clinical and demographic metadata were provided uncurated, with the amount varying by source and participant.

Participants in the prospective study were aged roughly 18 to 89 years, lived in under 30 United States geographic areas, and enrolled through a virtual design. To assign participants to cohorts, the prospective study relied on clinical history that participants themselves reported in a screening survey and a study questionnaire. Recovered participants in ImmuneRACE Cohort 3 were defined by two consecutive negative NP/OP PCR tests, clearance by a healthcare professional, or resolution of symptoms. In the prospective study, mobile phlebotomists collected whole blood, serum and a nasopharyngeal or oropharyngeal swab from each participant. Additional blood draws and questionnaires over an approximately 2-month period could optionally be provided by prospective study participants. Blood samples from the prospective study were shipped frozen or at room temperature prior to DNA extraction. Concerning this clone itself: This receptor's antigen is unknown. Base quality data are lacking; no much larger clone is found one base away.

Deletion took 8 bases off V and 2 bases off J, with a span of 15 bases between the germline ends. In the germline V gene (reference sequence), CDR1 corresponds to SGHAT and CDR2 to FQDESV. The cysteine opens and the phenylalanine closes a CDR3 of 14 amino acids. Just the 42-base CDR3 DNA is kept, in frame starting at base 1. TCRbeta CDR3 regions were amplified from genomic DNA by means of the immunoSEQ Assay, a bias-controlled multiplex PCR. Turning to the authors' computational methods: Nucleated cell counts per sample were estimated from amplification of reference gene primers within the assay. To quantify the absolute abundance of each unique TCRbeta CDR3 rearrangement, sequence reads were collapsed and filtered. For each sample, productive Simpson clonality was calculated as the square root of Simpson's diversity index over productive rearrangements. What TCRdb holds here is the immuneACCESS table cut down to in-frame rearrangements. Part of the clones is not present; checked against another copy, under half of the missing clones reflect an unresolved V gene, and the others are unexplained. V, J and clone size were drawn from that table, and D and trimming were deduced from the DNA. For this sample the table gives more than 300,000 clones, of which 70% to 90% were detected only once. The biggest ten clones account for 1.2% of the sample.

The rearranged chain carries TRBV11-1 and TRBJ2-5; TRBD1 is a weak D gene call, 5 bases matching. The receptor was isolated from a woman aged 18-35 years who had recovered from COVID-19. Sequenced: PBMCs or T cells enriched from blood (not recorded which). CDR3 reads: CASANQGFQETQYF. The DNA sequence is given as TGTGCCAGCGCAAACCAGGGCTTTCAAGAGACCCAGTACTTC.